This entry lists 9 T cell receptor beta chains sequenced from one sample in a study of CD8+ T cells in alopecia areata. Isolated RNA was reverse transcribed into cDNA used as the sequencing template. Repertoires were generated with immunoSEQ multiplex PCR, while TCRdb's copy carries only in-frame clones and drops some. The sample yields fewer than 20,000 clones, roughly three fifths seen once. From alopecia areata patients, lesional scalp punch biopsies and peripheral blood were collected. The sample comprised skin. Receptor source: a human donor with alopecia areata.

CDR3 region: CASSPRGRGGYEQFF. For the CDR3, the DNA is TGTGCCAGCAGCCCCAGGGGCCGCGGGGGGTATGAGCAGTTCTTC. V gene TRBV7-9 combines with J gene TRBJ2-1, with TRBD2 matching over 8 bases. The ends lost 5 bases at V and 8 bases at J; junction bases unmatched: 11. Germline CDR1 SEHNR, CDR2 FQNEAQ (reference sequence). The CDR3 is 15 amino acids.

CDR3 protein: CASSLGGSGSSYNEQFF. In nucleotides, the CDR3 is TGTGCCAGCAGCTTAGGGGGTAGCGGGAGCTCCTACAATGAGCAGTTCTTC. The chain combines TRBV7-2 with TRBJ2-1; TRBD2 matches at 9 bases. The CDR3 runs to 17 residues. Germline trimming cut 1 base from V and 0 bases from J; bases unmatched to any gene: 4. Germline V gene lookup returns CDR1 SGHTA and CDR2 FQGNSA.

The CDR3 sequence is CASSPWTSQTLLIMNTEAFF. The DNA of the CDR3 is TGCGCCAGCAGCCCCTGGACGTCTCAGACCCTCCTCATCATGAACACTGAAGCTTTCTTT. The chain combines TRBV5-1 with TRBJ1-1; unclear D gene. The CDR3 consists of 20 residues. The V end was cut by 4 bases, the J end by 0 bases, with 28 bases between. Germline V gene lookup returns CDR1 SGHRS and CDR2 YFSETQ.

The rearrangement uses TRBV5-1 and TRBJ2-2, with 7 bases matching TRBD1. V gave up 4 bases and J gave up 3 bases; unmatched junction bases: 18. This CDR3 has 19 residues. Germline V gene data show CDR1 as SGHRS and CDR2 as YFSETQ. The CDR3 DNA reads as TGCGCCAGCAGCCGAATGCGGCCCCCGGGACAGCTATACACCGGGGAGCTGTTTTTT. Protein product: CASSRMRPPGQLYTGELFF.

This chain joins TRBV7-9 and TRBJ2-1; 14 bases map to TRBD2. Germline CDR1 is SEHNR and CDR2 is FQNEAQ (reference sequence). The junction had 10 bases not matched to a gene; V was cut back by 5 bases and J by 7 bases. CDR3 length: 17 amino acids. The CDR3 sequence: CASSPWGLAGEGNEQFF. CDR3 bases: TGTGCCAGCAGCCCCTGGGGACTAGCGGGAGAGGGGAATGAGCAGTTCTTC.

V usage is TRBV27 and J usage is TRBJ1-1, with D uncertain. CDR1 is MNHEY and CDR2 is SMNVEV in the germline V gene (reference sequence). V lost 5 bases, J lost 0 bases, and 10 bases lay in between. The CDR3 contains 14 residues. DNA of the CDR3: TGTGCCAGCAGTCCCACTATAATGAACACTGAAGCTTTCTTT. Translating it yields CASSPTIMNTEAFF.

This clone was found a few times. This rearrangement joins TRBV6-5 to TRBJ2-7, with 10 bases identical to TRBD1. Losses at the gene ends were 0 bases for V and 6 bases for J; bases not matched to a gene: 5. The CDR3 loop spans 15 amino acids. Per the germline V gene, CDR1 is MNHEY and CDR2 is SVGAGI. CDR3 sequence reads: CASSYSKGTGAEQYF. The CDR3 DNA follows: TGTGCCAGCAGTTACTCGAAAGGGACAGGGGCCGAGCAGTACTTC.

V is TRBV11-2 and J is TRBJ2-1; D ambiguous. V lost 1 base and J 4 bases, leaving 2 bases between the germline ends. This CDR3 comprises 12 residues. Germline V gene data show CDR1 as SGHAT and CDR2 as FQNNGV. In DNA form, the CDR3 reads TGTGCCAGCAGCTTAGTGTACAATGAGCAGTTCTTC. Translating gives CASSLVYNEQFF.

The gene calls are TRBV29-1 and TRBJ2-7, with TRBD1 matching over 7 bases. CDR3 length equals 15 residues. After removal of 4 bases from V and 3 bases from J, the junction contained 12 bases not matched to a gene. Germline V gene lookup returns CDR1 SQVTM and CDR2 ANQGSEA. In nucleotides, the CDR3 is TGCAGCGTTGTGGGATCAGACAGGGTTGACTACGAGCAGTACTTC. It is translated as CSVVGSDRVDYEQYF.